Below, one TCR beta chain is given with its context. The antigen remains unidentified. The CDR3 length is 14 residues. From germline, CDR1 is SGHRS and CDR2 YFSETQ. This entry is derived from a study of T cells expressing NK-cell markers. Study-wide results and limits: CD8+ T cells in over five donors included dominant NKG2C+ clonotypes at about 1.0-8%.

TCRdb re-called the 5' RACE reads, yielding one record per CDR3 amino acid sequence without DNA. This sample's table has about 540,000 distinct CDR3 sequences. The chain has TRBV5-1 and TRBJ2-5; with no DNA, the TCRdb D assignment of TRBD1 cannot be verified. The TCR was taken from a man between 18 and 29 years old in good health. What was sequenced was blood T cells: a sorted CD56 or NKG2C T cell subset, CD4+ or CD8+ T cells, or bulk PBMC T cells (not recorded which). CDR3 residues: CASSSQGGGETQYF.